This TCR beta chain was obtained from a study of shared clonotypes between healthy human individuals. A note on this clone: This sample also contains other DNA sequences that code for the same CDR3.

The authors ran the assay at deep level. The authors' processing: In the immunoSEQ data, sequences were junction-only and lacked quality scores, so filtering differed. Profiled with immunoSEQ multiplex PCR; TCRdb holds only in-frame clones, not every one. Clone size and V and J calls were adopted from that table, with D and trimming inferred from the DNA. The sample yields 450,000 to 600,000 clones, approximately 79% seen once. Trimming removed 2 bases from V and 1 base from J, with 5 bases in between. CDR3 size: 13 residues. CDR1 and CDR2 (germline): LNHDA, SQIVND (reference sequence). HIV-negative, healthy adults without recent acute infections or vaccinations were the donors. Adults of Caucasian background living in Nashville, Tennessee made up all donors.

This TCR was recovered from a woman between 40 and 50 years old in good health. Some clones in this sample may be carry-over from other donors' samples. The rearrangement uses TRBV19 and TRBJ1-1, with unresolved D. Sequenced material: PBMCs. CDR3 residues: CASSISENTEAFF. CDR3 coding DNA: TGTGCCAGTAGTATATCAGAGAACACTGAAGCTTTCTTT.